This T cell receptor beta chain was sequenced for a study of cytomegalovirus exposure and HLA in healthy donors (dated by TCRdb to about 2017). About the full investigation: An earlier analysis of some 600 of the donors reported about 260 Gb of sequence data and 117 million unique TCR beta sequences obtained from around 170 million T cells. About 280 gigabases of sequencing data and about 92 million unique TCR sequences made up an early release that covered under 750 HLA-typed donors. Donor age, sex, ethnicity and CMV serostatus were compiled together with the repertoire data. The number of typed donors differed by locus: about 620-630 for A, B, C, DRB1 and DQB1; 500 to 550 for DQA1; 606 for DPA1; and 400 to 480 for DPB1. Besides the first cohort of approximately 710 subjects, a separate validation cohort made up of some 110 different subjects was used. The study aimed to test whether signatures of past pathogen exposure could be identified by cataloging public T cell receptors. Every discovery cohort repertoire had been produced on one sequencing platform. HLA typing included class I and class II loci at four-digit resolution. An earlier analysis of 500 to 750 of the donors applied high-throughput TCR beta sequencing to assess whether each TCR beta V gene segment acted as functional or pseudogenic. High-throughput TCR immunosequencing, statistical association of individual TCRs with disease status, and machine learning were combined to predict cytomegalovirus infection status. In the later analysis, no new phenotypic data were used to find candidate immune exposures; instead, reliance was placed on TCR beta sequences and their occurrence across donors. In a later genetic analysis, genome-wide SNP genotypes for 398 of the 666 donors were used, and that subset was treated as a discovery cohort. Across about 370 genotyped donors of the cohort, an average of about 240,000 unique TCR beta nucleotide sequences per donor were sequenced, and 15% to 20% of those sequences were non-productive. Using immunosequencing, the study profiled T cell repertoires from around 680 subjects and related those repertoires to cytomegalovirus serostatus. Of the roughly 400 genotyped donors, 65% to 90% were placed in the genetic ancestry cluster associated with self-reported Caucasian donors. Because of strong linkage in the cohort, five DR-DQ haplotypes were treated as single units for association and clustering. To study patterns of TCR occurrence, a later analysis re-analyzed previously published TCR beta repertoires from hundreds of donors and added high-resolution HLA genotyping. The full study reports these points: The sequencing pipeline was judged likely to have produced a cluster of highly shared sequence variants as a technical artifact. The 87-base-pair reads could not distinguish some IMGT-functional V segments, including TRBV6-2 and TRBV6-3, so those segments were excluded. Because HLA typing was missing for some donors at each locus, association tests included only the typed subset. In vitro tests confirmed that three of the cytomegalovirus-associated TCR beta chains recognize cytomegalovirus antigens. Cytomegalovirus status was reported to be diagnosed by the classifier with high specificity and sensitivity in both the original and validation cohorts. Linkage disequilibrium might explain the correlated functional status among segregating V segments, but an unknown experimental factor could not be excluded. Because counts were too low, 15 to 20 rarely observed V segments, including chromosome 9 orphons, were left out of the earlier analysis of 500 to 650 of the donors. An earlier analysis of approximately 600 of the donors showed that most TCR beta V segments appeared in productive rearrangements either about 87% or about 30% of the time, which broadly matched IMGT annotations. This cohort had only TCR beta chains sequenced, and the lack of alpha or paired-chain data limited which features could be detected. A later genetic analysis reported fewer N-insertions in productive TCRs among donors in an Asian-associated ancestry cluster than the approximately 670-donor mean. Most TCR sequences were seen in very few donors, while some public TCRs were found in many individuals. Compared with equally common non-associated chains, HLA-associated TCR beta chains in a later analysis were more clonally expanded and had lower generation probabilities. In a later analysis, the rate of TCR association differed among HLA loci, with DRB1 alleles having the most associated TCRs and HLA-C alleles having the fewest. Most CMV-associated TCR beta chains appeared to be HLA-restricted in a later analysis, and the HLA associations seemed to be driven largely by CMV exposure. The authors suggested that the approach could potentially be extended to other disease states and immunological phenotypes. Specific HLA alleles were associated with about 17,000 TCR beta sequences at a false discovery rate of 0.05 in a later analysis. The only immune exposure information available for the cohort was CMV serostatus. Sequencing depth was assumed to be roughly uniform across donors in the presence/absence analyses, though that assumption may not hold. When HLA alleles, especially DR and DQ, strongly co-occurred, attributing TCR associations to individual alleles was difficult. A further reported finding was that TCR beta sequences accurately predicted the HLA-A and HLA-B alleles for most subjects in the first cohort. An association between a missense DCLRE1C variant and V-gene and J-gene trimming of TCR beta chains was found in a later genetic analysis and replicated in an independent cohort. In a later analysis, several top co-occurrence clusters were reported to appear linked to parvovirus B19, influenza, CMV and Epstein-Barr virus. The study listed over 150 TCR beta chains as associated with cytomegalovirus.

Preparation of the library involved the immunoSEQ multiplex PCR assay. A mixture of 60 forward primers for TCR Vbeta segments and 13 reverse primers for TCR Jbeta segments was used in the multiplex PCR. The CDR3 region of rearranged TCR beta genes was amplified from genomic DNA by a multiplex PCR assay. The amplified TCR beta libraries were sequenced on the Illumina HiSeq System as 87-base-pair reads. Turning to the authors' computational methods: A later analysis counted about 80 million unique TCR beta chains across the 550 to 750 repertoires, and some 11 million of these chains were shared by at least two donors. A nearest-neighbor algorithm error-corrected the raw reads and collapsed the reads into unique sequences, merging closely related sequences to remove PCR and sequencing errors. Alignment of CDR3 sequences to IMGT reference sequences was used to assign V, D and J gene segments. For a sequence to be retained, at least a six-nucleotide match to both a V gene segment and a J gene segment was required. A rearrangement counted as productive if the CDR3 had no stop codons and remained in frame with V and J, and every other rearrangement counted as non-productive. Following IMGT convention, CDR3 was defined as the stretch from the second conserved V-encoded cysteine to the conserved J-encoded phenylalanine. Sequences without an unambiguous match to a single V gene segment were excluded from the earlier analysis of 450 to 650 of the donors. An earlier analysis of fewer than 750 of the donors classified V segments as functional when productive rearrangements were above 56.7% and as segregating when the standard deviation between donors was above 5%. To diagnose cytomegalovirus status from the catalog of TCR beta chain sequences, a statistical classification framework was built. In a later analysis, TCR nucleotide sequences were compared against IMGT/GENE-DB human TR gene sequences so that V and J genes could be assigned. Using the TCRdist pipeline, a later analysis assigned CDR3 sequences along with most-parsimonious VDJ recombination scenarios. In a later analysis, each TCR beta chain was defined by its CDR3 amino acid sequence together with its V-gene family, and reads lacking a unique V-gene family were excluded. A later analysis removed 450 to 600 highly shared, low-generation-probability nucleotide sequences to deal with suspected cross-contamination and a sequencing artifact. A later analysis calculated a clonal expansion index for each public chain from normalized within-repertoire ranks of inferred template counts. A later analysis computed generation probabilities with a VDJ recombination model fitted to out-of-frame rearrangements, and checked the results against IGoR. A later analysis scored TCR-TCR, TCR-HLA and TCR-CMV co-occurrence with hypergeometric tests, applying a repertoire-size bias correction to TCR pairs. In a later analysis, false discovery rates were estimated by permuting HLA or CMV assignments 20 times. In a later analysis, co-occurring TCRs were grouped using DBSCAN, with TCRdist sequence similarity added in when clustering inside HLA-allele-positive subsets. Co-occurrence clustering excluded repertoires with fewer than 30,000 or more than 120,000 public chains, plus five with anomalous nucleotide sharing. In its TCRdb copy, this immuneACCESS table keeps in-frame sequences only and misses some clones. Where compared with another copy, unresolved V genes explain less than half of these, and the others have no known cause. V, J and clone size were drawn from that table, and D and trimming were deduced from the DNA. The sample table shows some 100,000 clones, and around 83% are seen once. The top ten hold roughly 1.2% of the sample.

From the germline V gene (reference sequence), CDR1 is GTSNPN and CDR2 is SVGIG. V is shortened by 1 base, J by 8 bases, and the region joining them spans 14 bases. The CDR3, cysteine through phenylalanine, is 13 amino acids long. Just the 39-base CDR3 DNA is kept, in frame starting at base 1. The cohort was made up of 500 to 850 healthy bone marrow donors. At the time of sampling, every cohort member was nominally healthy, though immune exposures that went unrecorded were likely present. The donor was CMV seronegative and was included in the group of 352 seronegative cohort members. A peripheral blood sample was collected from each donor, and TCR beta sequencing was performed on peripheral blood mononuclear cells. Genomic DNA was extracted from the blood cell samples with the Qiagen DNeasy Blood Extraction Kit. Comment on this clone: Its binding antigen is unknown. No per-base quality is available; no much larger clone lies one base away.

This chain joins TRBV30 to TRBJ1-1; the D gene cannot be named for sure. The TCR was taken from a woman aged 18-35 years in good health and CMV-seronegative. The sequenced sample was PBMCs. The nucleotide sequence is TGTGCCTGGAGTGCGGTCCGGGTTGGGGAAGCTTTCTTT. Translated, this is CAWSAVRVGEAFF.